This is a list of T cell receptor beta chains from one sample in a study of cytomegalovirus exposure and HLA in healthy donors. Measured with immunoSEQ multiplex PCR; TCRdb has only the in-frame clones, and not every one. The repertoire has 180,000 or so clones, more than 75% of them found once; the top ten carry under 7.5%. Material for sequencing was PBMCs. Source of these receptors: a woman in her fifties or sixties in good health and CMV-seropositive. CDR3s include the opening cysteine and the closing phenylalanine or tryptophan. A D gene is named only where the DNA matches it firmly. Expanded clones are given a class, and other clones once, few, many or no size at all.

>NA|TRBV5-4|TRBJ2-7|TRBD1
CASSTKRDSYEQYF
TGTGCCAGCAGCACAAAAAGGGACAGCTACGAGCAGTACTTC
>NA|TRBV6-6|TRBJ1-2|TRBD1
CASRPGTGGDGYTF
TGTGCCAGCAGACCCGGGACAGGTGGAGATGGCTACACCTTC
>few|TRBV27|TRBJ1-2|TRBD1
CASSWGDRGYGYTF
TGTGCCAGCAGTTGGGGGGACAGGGGATATGGCTACACCTTC
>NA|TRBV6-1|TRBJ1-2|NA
CASSEESHSGYGYTF
TGTGCCAGCAGTGAAGAGTCACACTCAGGCTATGGCTACACCTTC
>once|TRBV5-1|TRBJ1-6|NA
CASSYVHSSYNSPLHF
TGCGCCAGCAGCTATGTACACAGCTCCTATAATTCACCCCTCCACTTT
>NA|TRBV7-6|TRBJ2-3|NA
CASSSSGEMQYF
TGTGCCAGCAGCTCAAGTGGGGAGATGCAGTATTTT
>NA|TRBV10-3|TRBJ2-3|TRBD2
CAISIGTSGRSTQYF
TGTGCCATCAGTATAGGGACTAGCGGGAGAAGTACGCAGTATTTT
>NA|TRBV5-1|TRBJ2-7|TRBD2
CASSYLAGATYEQYF
TGCGCCAGCAGCTACCTAGCGGGGGCCACCTACGAGCAGTACTTC
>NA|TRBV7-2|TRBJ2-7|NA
CASSLVGGGRYEQYF
TGTGCCAGCAGCTTAGTTGGCGGGGGCCGATACGAGCAGTACTTC
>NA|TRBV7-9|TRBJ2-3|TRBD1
CASSPGTGATDTQYF
TGTGCCAGCAGCCCCGGGACAGGGGCCACAGATACGCAGTATTTT
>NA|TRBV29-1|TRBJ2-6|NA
CSVAGGTVSGANGLTF
TGCAGCGTTGCCGGGGGAACCGTTTCTGGGGCCAACGGCCTGACTTTC
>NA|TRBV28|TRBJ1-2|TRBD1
CASSLANRGQGYGYTF
TGTGCCAGCAGTTTAGCTAATAGGGGACAGGGATATGGCTACACCTTC
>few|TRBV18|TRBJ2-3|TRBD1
CASSTRDREAASTDTQYF
TGTGCCAGCTCAACTCGGGACAGGGAGGCCGCTAGCACAGATACGCAGTATTTT
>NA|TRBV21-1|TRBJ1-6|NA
CASAGVGDSPLHF
TGTGCCTCAGCGGGGGTTGGCGATTCACCCCTCCACTTT
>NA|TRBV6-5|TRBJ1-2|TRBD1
CASSQTGVGYGYTF
TGTGCCAGCAGTCAGACAGGGGTGGGGTATGGCTACACCTTC
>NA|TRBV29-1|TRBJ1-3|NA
CSVLHTGAGNTIYF
TGCAGCGTGTTACATACAGGTGCTGGAAACACCATATATTTT
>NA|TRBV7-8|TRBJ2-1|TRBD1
CASSFSGQGDNEQFF
TGTGCCAGCAGCTTTTCAGGACAGGGGGACAATGAGCAGTTCTTC
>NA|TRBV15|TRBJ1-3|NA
CATSYKRSSGNTIYF
TGTGCCACCAGTTACAAGAGGAGCTCTGGAAACACCATATATTTT
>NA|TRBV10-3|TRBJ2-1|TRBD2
CAISDGGGGLPYNEQFF
TGTGCCATCAGTGATGGCGGGGGGGGTCTTCCCTACAATGAGCAGTTCTTC
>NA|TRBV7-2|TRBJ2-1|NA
CASSLAVGVSYNEQFF
TGTGCCAGCAGCTTAGCTGTTGGAGTCTCCTACAATGAGCAGTTCTTC
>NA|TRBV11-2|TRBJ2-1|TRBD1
CASSHGTGTYNEQFF
TGTGCCAGCAGCCACGGGACAGGTACATACAATGAGCAGTTCTTC
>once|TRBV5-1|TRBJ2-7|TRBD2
CASRPSGDSYEQYF
TGCGCCAGCAGGCCTAGCGGGGACAGCTACGAGCAGTACTTC
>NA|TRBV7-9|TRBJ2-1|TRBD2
CASSLPLAGGPNEQFF
TGTGCCAGCAGCTTACCCCTAGCGGGGGGGCCCAATGAGCAGTTCTTC
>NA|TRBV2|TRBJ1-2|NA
CASSELVGGYGYTF
TGTGCCAGCAGTGAATTGGTCGGTGGCTATGGCTACACCTTC
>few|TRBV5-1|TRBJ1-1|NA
CASSLAGVGSLNTEAFF
TGCGCCAGCAGCTTGGCCGGGGTCGGAAGCTTGAACACTGAAGCTTTCTTT
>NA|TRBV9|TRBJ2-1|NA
CASTLSASSYNEQFF
TGTGCCAGCACCCTTAGCGCCAGCTCCTACAATGAGCAGTTCTTC
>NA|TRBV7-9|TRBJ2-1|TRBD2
CASSFRLAGGFEQFF
TGTGCCAGCAGCTTCAGGCTAGCGGGAGGATTTGAGCAGTTCTTC
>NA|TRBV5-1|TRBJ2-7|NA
CASSLGMEQSEQYF
TGCGCCAGCAGCTTGGGGATGGAGCAAAGCGAGCAGTACTTC
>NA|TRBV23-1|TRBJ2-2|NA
CASSCQGGNTGELFF
TGCGCCAGCAGTTGTCAGGGGGGGAACACCGGGGAGCTGTTTTTT
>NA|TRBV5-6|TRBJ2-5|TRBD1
CTSSVGQHQETQYF
TGTACCAGCAGCGTGGGACAGCACCAAGAGACCCAGTACTTC
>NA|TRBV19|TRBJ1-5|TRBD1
CASNSGTGDNQPQHF
TGTGCCAGTAACTCCGGGACAGGCGACAATCAGCCCCAGCATTTT
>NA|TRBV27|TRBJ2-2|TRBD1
CASSLVGTGGPGELFF
TGTGCCAGCAGTTTAGTTGGGACAGGGGGCCCCGGGGAGCTGTTTTTT
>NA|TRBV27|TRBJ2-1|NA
CASSLGGGNSYNEQFF
TGTGCCAGCAGTTTGGGGGGAGGCAACTCCTACAATGAGCAGTTCTTC
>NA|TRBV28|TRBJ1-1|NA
CASSLRRGIAEAFF
TGTGCCAGCAGTTTAAGAAGGGGGATCGCTGAAGCTTTCTTT
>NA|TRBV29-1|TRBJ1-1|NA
CSAHPGTPKGGMNTEAFF
TGCAGCGCACACCCCGGGACACCAAAAGGAGGTATGAACACTGAAGCTTTCTTT
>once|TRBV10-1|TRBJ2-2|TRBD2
CAITPKGPLAGGPRTGELFF
TGCGCCATCACCCCCAAGGGACCTCTAGCGGGGGGGCCTCGCACCGGGGAGCTGTTTTTT
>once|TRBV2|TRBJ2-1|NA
CASRPTRSYNEQFF
TGTGCCAGCAGGCCGACTAGGTCCTACAATGAGCAGTTCTTC
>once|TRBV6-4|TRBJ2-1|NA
CASSDSRVYTYNEQFF
TGTGCCAGCAGTGACTCCAGGGTTTACACCTACAATGAGCAGTTCTTC
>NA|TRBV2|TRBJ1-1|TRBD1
CAAKQGITEAFF
TGTGCCGCTAAACAGGGGATCACTGAAGCTTTCTTT
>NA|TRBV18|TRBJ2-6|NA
CASSPREPSGANVLTF
TGTGCCAGCTCACCACGGGAGCCCTCTGGGGCCAACGTCCTGACTTTC
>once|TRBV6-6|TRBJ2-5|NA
CASSYSPETQYF
TGTGCCAGCAGTTACTCCCCGGAGACCCAGTACTTC
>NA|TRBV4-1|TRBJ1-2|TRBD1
CASSQDRTGQGALFYGYTF
TGCGCCAGCAGCCAAGATCGAACGGGACAGGGGGCCCTATTCTATGGCTACACCTTC
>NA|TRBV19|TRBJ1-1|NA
CASISGENTEAFF
TGTGCCAGTATCTCCGGGGAGAACACTGAAGCTTTCTTT
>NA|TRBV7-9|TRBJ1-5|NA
CSSSPTGPANQPQHF
TGTTCCAGCAGCCCCACAGGGCCCGCCAATCAGCCCCAGCATTTT
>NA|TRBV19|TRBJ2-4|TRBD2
CASGGLGQNIQYF
TGTGCCAGTGGGGGACTAGGCCAAAACATTCAGTACTTC
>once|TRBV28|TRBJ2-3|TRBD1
CASSNSLGGQGRYF
TGTGCCAGCAGTAACTCCCTAGGGGGACAGGGGCGGTATTTT
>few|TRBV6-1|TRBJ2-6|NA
CATREGAGANVLTF
TGTGCCACCCGAGAGGGAGCTGGGGCCAACGTCCTGACTTTC
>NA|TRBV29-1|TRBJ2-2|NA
CSVEGGSGELFF
TGCAGCGTTGAAGGCGGCTCCGGGGAGCTGTTTTTT
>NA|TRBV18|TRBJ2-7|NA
CASSRQGTIKYEQYF
TGTGCCAGCTCACGGCAGGGGACCATAAAATACGAGCAGTACTTC
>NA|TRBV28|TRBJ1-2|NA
CASSHNYGYTF
TGTGCCAGCAGCCATAACTATGGCTACACCTTC
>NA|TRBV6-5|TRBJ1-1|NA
CASSSPGLNTEAFF
TGTGCCAGCAGTTCCCCAGGCCTGAACACTGAAGCTTTCTTT
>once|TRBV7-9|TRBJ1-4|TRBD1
CASSSQGGLKEKLFF
TGTGCCAGCAGCTCCCAAGGGGGCTTAAAAGAAAAACTGTTTTTT
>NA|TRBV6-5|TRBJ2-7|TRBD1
CASSYAGTGLYYEQYF
TGTGCCAGCAGTTACGCCGGGACAGGGTTGTACTACGAGCAGTACTTC
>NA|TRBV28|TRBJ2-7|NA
CASSFSQGAGYEQYF
TGTGCCAGCAGTTTTAGTCAGGGCGCTGGTTACGAGCAGTACTTC
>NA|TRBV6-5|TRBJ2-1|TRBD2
CASSRLAGVYNEQFF
TGTGCCAGCAGTCGGCTAGCGGGGGTCTACAATGAGCAGTTCTTC
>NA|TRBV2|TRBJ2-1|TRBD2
CASSEWGGFTYNEQFF
TGTGCCAGCAGTGAGTGGGGGGGTTTTACCTACAATGAGCAGTTCTTC
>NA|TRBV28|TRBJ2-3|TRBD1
CASSFPRGPTDTQYF
TGTGCCAGCAGTTTCCCCAGGGGGCCAACAGATACGCAGTATTTT
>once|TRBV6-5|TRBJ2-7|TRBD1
CASTPGQGADHEQYF
TGTGCCAGCACTCCGGGACAGGGGGCGGACCACGAGCAGTACTTC
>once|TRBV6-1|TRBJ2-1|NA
CASSEPIEQFF
TGTGCCAGCAGTGAACCTATCGAGCAGTTCTTC
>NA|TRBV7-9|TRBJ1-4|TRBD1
CASSLQGINEKLFF
TGTGCCAGCAGCCTACAGGGGATTAATGAAAAACTGTTTTTT